This T cell receptor (beta chain) was documented in a study of early T cells in non-severe SARS-CoV-2 infection. Each CDR3 protein is one row after TCRdb ran MiXCR on the 5' RACE reads. The data contain about 88,000 distinct CDR3 sequences, around 14% of them singletons. This clonotype was picked up many times. Sequenced input: whole blood. The sequence derives from an adult who was a healthcare worker with PCR-confirmed SARS-CoV-2 infection or an uninfected control (not recorded which).

The CDR3 sequence is CASSPGRTGELFF. The CDR3 DNA sequence: TGTGCCAGCAGTCCGGGACGCACCGGGGAGCTGTTTTTT. The chain employs TRBV6-6 and TRBJ2-2; the D call may be TRBD1 or TRBD2 (5 bases each). Trimming pared 5 bases from V and 4 bases from J, leaving 8 bases between. This CDR3 has 13 amino acids. CDR1 is MNHNY and CDR2 is SVGAGI in the germline V gene (reference sequence).